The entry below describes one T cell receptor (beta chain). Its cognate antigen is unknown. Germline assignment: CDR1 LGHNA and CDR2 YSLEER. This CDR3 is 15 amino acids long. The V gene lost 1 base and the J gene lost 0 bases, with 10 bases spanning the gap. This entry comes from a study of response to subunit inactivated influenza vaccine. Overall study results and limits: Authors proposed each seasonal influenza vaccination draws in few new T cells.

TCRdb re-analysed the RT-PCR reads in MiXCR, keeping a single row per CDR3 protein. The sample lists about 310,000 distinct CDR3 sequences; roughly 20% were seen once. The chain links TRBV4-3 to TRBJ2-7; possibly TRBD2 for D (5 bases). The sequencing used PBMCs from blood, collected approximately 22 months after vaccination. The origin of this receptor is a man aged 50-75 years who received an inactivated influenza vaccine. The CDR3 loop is CASSQAAELSYEQYF. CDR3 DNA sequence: TGCGCCAGCAGCCAAGCAGCGGAACTCTCCTACGAGCAGTACTTC.